This is a list of T cell receptor beta chains from one sample in a study of shared clonotypes between healthy human individuals. The protocol was immunoSEQ multiplex PCR, while the TCRdb copy is restricted to in-frame clones and leaves out a portion. The data hold about 2.1 million clones, with around 93% observed a single time. Specimen: naive CD8+ T cells from PBMCs. These receptor sequences come from a man aged 18 to 29 in good health. Some clones in this sample may be carry-over from other donors' samples. Each CDR3 is given with its conserved first and last residue. A D gene is named only where the DNA matches it firmly. Expanded clones are given a class, and other clones once, few, many or no size at all.

TRBJ1-1 . TRBV28 TRBD1 TGTGCCAGCAGTACACCCCGACAGGGAATCCCTGAAGCTTTCTTT CASSTPRQGIPEAFF
TRBJ2-7 . TRBV7-9 . TGTGCCAGCAGCTTAGCAGACGGGGCCGGGAACGAGCAGTACTTC CASSLADGAGNEQYF
TRBJ1-5 . TRBV6-5 . TGTGCCAGCTCCGGTAGCAATCAGCCCCAGCATTTT CASSGSNQPQHF
TRBJ1-2 . TRBV6-5 . TGTGCCAGCAGTTACTCCGAGGGGTTTCTTGGCTACACCTTC CASSYSEGFLGYTF
TRBJ2-3 . TRBV9 TRBD2 TGTGCCAGCAGCAAAGAACGGGAGGTAGGCACAGATACGCAGTATTTT CASSKEREVGTDTQYF
TRBJ2-7 . TRBV29-1 TRBD2 TGCAGCGTCGAGACTAGCGAGGGCTCCTACGAGCAGTACTTC CSVETSEGSYEQYF
TRBJ2-5 . TRBV4-1 . TGCGCCAGCAGCCAATGGGGCGCCGAGGCCGAGACCCAGTACTTC CASSQWGAEAETQYF
TRBJ2-7 . TRBV5-1 . TGCGCCAGCAGCTTGGGGGGGCACGAGCAGTACTTC CASSLGGHEQYF
TRBJ1-1 . TRBV10-3 TRBD1 TGTGCCACGCAAACCCAGGGACAGGGAGGCACTGAAGCTTTCTTT CATQTQGQGGTEAFF
TRBJ2-6 . TRBV9 . TGTGCCAGCAGCGGGAGTTCTATTCCTGGGGCCAACGTCCTGACTTTC CASSGSSIPGANVLTF
TRBJ2-5 . TRBV11-2 TRBD1 TGTGCCAGCAGCTATCTTAAAGGGGACAGGGGTGGTGACCGGACCCAGTACTTC CASSYLKGDRGGDRTQYF
TRBJ2-7 once TRBV7-9 . TGTGCCAGCAGCTTAGGCGGGGATTTCGGAAACGAGCAGTACTTC CASSLGGDFGNEQYF
TRBJ2-7 . TRBV9 . TGTGCCAGCAGCGCAATGGGGGAGAGAGGGGCCGAGCAGTACTTC CASSAMGERGAEQYF
TRBJ1-6 . TRBV30 . TGTGCCTGGAGTGGGGACACGGGAAACTCACCCCTCCACTTT CAWSGDTGNSPLHF
TRBJ2-1 . TRBV6-5 . TGTGCCAGCAGTTACTCTGGCATGGCCTACAATGAGCAGTTCTTC CASSYSGMAYNEQFF
TRBJ1-1 . TRBV6-5 . TGTGCCAGCAGTTACCAAGGCAGCAACACTGAAGCTTTCTTT CASSYQGSNTEAFF
TRBJ2-1 . TRBV19 TRBD2 TGTGCCAGTAAGAGGGTGAGCGGGAGGTTCACCTACAATGAGCAGTTCTTC CASKRVSGRFTYNEQFF
TRBJ2-2 . TRBV9 . TGTGCCAGCAGCGTAGCCCTTGTGAACACCGGGGAGCTGTTTTTT CASSVALVNTGELFF
TRBJ2-2 . TRBV19 TRBD2 TGTGCCAGTAGTATTATAACTAGCGGATCGAACACCGGGGAGCTGTTTTTT CASSIITSGSNTGELFF
TRBJ2-7 . TRBV28 TRBD1 TGTGCCAGCAGTTTAGGACCGGGACAGGGGGACTACGAGCAGTACTTC CASSLGPGQGDYEQYF
TRBJ2-3 . TRBV29-1 . TGCAGCGTCCAGGGCGGCGAAAATCCCACAGATACGCAGTATTTT CSVQGGENPTDTQYF
TRBJ2-5 . TRBV18 . TGTGCCAGCTCACCAGCCCGTGGGCAAGAGACCCAGTACTTC CASSPARGQETQYF
TRBJ2-1 . TRBV6-1 . TGTGCCAGCACTGGTCTAGCACCCCATGAGCAGTTCTTC CASTGLAPHEQFF
TRBJ2-5 . TRBV7-9 . TGTGCCAGCAGTTGGGGGGCAGAGAGGGAGACCCAGTACTTC CASSWGAERETQYF
TRBJ1-2 . TRBV9 . TGTGCCAGCAGCGACCGGGCCCGGGGTTCTTACGGCTACACCTTC CASSDRARGSYGYTF
TRBJ2-7 . TRBV7-9 . TGTGCCAGCAGCTTATCCGTCTTGGACAACTCCTACGAGCAGTACTTC CASSLSVLDNSYEQYF
TRBJ2-7 . TRBV7-8 TRBD2 TGTGCCAGCAGAAGCGGGAGAGGCTACGAGCAGTACTTC CASRSGRGYEQYF
TRBJ2-1 . TRBV2 . TGTGCCAGCACGCGCCCCACCGAGAATGAGCAGTTCTTC CASTRPTENEQFF
TRBJ1-4 . TRBV12-1 . TGTGCCAGCAGCTCCAGGGGGCAAGGAGTTGAAAAACTGTTTTTT CASSSRGQGVEKLFF
TRBJ2-1 . TRBV7-8 . TGTGCCAGCAGCTTTTTATATTCTGGGAATGAGCAGTTCTTC CASSFLYSGNEQFF
TRBJ2-7 . TRBV4-1 . TGCGCCAGCAGCCAAGATGGGCGACAGCCAACCTACGAGCAGTACTTC CASSQDGRQPTYEQYF
TRBJ1-5 . TRBV15 . TGTGCCACCAGCAGAGAAACTGGCCTCCAGCCCCAGCATTTT CATSRETGLQPQHF
TRBJ2-7 . TRBV2 . TGTGCCAGCAGTGCGTTTCCAAAAGCTCCCTACGAGCAGTACTTC CASSAFPKAPYEQYF
TRBJ1-1 . TRBV30 . TGTGCCTGGAGTGTAGGCCAGGGTTACGCTGAAGCTTTCTTT CAWSVGQGYAEAFF
TRBJ2-7 . TRBV5-1 TRBD2 TGCGCCAGCAGCCCAGGCCGACTAGCGGGTGTCTCCTACGAGCAGTACTTC CASSPGRLAGVSYEQYF
TRBJ1-1 . TRBV15 . TGTGCCACCAGCAGTGAGGGACTTAACACTGAAGCTTTCTTT CATSSEGLNTEAFF
TRBJ1-1 . TRBV27 TRBD1 TGTGCCAGCAGTACACTAGGACAGGGGGGGACTGAAGCTTTCTTT CASSTLGQGGTEAFF